This entry describes one T cell receptor beta chain. V was cut by 3 bases and J by 1 base, with 10 bases left in between. This CDR3 has 14 amino acids. Germline CDR1 SGDLS, CDR2 YYNGEE. The PCR made use of 60 Vbeta and 13 Jbeta primers. Produced via immunoSEQ multiplex PCR; TCRdb's table is partial and in-frame only. The sample includes about 130,000 clones, under 80% of them seen just once. The sample belongs to a study of cytomegalovirus exposure and HLA in healthy donors. At the level of the study: Drawn from HLA-typed donors, about 82 million unique TCRs were held in an early data release.

The donors, nominally healthy at sampling, likely had unrecorded immune exposures. J is TRBJ2-5 and V is TRBV9; D not certain. The sequenced sample consisted of PBMCs. The receptor's source is a man between 40 and 49 years old in good health and CMV-seropositive. The CDR3 spells CASSAPGFQETQYF. For the CDR3, the DNA is TGTGCCAGCAGCGCCCCGGGTTTCCAAGAGACCCAGTACTTC.